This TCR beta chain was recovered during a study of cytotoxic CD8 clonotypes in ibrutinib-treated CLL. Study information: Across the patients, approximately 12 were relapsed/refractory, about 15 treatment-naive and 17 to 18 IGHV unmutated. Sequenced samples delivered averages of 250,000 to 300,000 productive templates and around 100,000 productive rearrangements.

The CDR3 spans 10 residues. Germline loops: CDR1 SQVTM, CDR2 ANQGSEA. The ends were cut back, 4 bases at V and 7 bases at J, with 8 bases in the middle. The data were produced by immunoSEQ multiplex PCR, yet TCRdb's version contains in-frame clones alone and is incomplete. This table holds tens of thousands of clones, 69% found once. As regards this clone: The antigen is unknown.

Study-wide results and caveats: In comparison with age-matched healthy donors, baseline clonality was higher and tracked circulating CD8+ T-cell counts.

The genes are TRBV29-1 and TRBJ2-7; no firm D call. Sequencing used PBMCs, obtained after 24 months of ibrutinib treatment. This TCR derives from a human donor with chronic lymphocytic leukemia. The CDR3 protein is CSVGSGEQYF. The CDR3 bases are TGCAGCGTTGGTTCTGGGGAGCAGTACTTC.